The clone carrying this T cell receptor beta chain was counted at least ten times. Its antigen is currently unknown. By quantitative 5'-RACE with molecular barcodes, the TCR beta libraries were made. TCRdb reanalysed the 5' RACE reads using MiXCR and keeps one entry per CDR3 protein. The repertoire consists of 30,000 to 45,000 distinct CDR3 sequences, with around an eighth occurring once and the leading ten covering 25% to 40%. The sample originates from a study of CD8 T cells in ankylosing spondylitis. General study findings and limits: A motif in TCR beta, a set of 8 or 9 highly homologous variants, appeared characteristic of ankylosing spondylitis blood. Disease-linked clones displayed a CD8+ phenotype and appeared relatively rarely in peripheral blood. It was reported that disease-linked clones were significantly enriched in matched ankylosing spondylitis synovial fluid.

This CDR3 comprises 17 residues. Unmatched junction bases numbered 5, after V lost 0 bases and J lost 0 bases. Looked up from germline, CDR1 is DFQATT and CDR2 is SNEGSKA (reference sequence). The sequenced sample was synovial fluid, either unsorted or a sorted T cell fraction (not recorded which). The source of this sequence is a male donor with ankylosing spondylitis. This rearrangement joins TRBV20-1 to TRBJ2-2; TRBD1 matches 9 bases. CDR3 loop: CSARDRDRASNTGELFF. The CDR3 DNA reads TGCAGTGCTAGAGATAGGGACAGGGCGTCGAACACCGGGGAGCTGTTTTTT.